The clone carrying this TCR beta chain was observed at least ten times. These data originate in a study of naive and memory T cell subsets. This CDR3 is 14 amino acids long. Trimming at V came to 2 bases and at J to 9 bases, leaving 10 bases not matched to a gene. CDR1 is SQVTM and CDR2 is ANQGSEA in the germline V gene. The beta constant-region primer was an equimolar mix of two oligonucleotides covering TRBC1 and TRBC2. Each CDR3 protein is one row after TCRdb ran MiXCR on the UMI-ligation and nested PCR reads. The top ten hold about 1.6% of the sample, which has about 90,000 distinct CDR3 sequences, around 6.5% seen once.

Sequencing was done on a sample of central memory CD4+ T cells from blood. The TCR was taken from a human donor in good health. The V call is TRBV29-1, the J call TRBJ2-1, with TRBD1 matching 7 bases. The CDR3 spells CSVETRQGRSEQFF. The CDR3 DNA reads TGCAGCGTTGAAACGAGACAGGGAAGGAGTGAGCAGTTCTTC.